Each of the 4 T cell receptor beta chains below was sequenced from the same sample in a study of OX40 agonist ivuxolimab in advanced cancers. Assay used: immunoSEQ multiplex PCR; TCRdb lists only in-frame clones, some missing. The sample lists about 53,000 clones; roughly 83% were seen once. The specimen comprised CD4+ or CD8+ T cells sorted from blood, sampled in a trial of the OX40 agonist ivuxolimab. The receptor set was obtained from an adult with an advanced solid tumor such as melanoma, head and neck, liver or kidney cancer.

The V gene is TRBV7-2, the J gene TRBJ2-7; D is uncertain. CDR3 size: 15 residues. Germline-derived CDR1 and CDR2 are SGHTA and FQGNSA. The V end was cut by 5 bases, the J end by 0 bases, with 14 bases between. CDR3 bases: TGTGCCAGCAGCGCTCTCGGCGGAAGCTCCTACGAGCAGTACTTC. Its translation: CASSALGGSSYEQYF.

The chain is built from TRBV4-2 and TRBJ2-1, with D perhaps matching TRBD1 (5 bases). This CDR3 is built from 13 residues. The ends were cut back, 2 bases at V and 6 bases at J, with 8 bases in the middle. The V gene's germline CDR1 is LGHNA and CDR2 YNFKEQ. CDR3 region: CASSQIRANEQFF. Written as DNA, the CDR3 is TGTGCCAGCAGCCAAATCAGGGCCAATGAGCAGTTCTTC.

This chain links TRBV28 with TRBJ1-6, with D perhaps matching TRBD1 (6 bases). Between the trimmed V and J ends, which lost 1 base and 6 bases, there was a span of 16 bases. CDR1 is MDHEN, CDR2 SYDVKM, per germline. CDR3 size: 17 residues. The CDR3 sequence is CASSLSRHGGPNSPLHF. CDR3 bases: TGTGCCAGCAGTTTATCTCGACACGGGGGGCCTAATTCACCCCTCCACTTT.

This clone was seen more than once but under ten times. The V call is TRBV5-4, the J call TRBJ2-6; TRBD1 is a possible D gene (5 bases). The CDR3 has 17 amino acids. V was shortened by 0 bases and J by 0 bases, with 10 bases between the two germline ends. The germline gives CDR1 SGHNT, CDR2 YYREEE (reference sequence). CDR3 residues: CASSLGGPFSGANVLTF. CDR3 DNA: TGTGCCAGCAGCTTGGGGGGCCCTTTCTCTGGGGCCAACGTCCTGACTTTC.